Presented here are 3 T cell receptor beta chains from one specimen sequenced in a study of blood T cell repertoires in COVID-19. Only in-frame clones appear in the TCRdb table, and some are missing; sequencing was by immunoSEQ multiplex PCR. The table includes 120,000 to 150,000 clones, roughly 88% detected once. Sequenced: PBMCs or T cells enriched from blood (not recorded which). These receptor sequences come from a woman aged 25 to 39 with acute COVID-19.

CDR3 sequence: CASRKIITGGFNEQFF. DNA of the CDR3: TGTGCCAGCAGGAAAATTATCACAGGGGGCTTCAATGAGCAGTTCTTC. The chain joins TRBV28 to TRBJ2-1, with TRBD1 matching 9 bases. V was pared by 6 bases and J by 6 bases, with 12 bases of the junction left unmatched. Per germline, CDR1 MDHEN and CDR2 SYDVKM. The CDR3 has 16 residues.

The J gene is TRBJ2-7, the V gene TRBV5-4; 14 bases fit TRBD2. The V and J ends lost 6 bases and 6 bases, in that order; junction bases with no gene match: 5. Germline loops: CDR1 SGHNT, CDR2 YYREEE (reference sequence). This CDR3 spans 14 amino acids. CDR3: CASTEGLAGVEQYF. Here the CDR3 DNA reads TGTGCCAGCACCGAGGGACTAGCGGGAGTCGAGCAGTACTTC.

This sequence joins TRBV3-1 (or the pseudogene TRBV3-2) and TRBJ1-6; D unclear. V gave up 4 bases and J gave up 9 bases, with 10 bases separating them. The CDR3 length is 13 residues. Germline CDR1 and CDR2: LGHDT and YNNKEL (reference sequence). CDR3 protein: CASSREPSSPLHF. The CDR3 bases are TGTGCCAGCAGCCGGGAGCCCAGTTCACCCCTCCACTTT.